The clone carrying this T cell receptor (beta chain) has only a few counts. Its antigen is currently unknown. This record belongs to a study of shared clonotypes between healthy human individuals. Regarding the study as a whole: Incomplete sequencing of sorted subsets was indicated by rarefaction despite large depth.

CDR3 length equals 12 residues. V was trimmed by 7 bases and J by 7 bases, leaving 13 bases between them. Germline CDR1 is MNHEY and CDR2 is SMNVEV (reference sequence). HIV-negative, healthy adults without recent acute infections or vaccinations were the donors. Repertoires were generated with immunoSEQ multiplex PCR, while TCRdb's copy carries only in-frame clones and drops some. The sample records about 1.1 million clones, 70% to 80% being singletons. The receptor was derived from a man younger than 35 in good health. Some clones in this sample may be carry-over from other donors' samples. The source material was memory CD4+ T cells from PBMCs. Specified subset: CD45RA-negative fraction. This chain uses TRBV27 with TRBJ1-2; no firm D call. The CDR3 reads CASMARAGGYTF. The CDR3 bases are TGTGCCAGCATGGCGAGGGCTGGTGGCTACACCTTC.